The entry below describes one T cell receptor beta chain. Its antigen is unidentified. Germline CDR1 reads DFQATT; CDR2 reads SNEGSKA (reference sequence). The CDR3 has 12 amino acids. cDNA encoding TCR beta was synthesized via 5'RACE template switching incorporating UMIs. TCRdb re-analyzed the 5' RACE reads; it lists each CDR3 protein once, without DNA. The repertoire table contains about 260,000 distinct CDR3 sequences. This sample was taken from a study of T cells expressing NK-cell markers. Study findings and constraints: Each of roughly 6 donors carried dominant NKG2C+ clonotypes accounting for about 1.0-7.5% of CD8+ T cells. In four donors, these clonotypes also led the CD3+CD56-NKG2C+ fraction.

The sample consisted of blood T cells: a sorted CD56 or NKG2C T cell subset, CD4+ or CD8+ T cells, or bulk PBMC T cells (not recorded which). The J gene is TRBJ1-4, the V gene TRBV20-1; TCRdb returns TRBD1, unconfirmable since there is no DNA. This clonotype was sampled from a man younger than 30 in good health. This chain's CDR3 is CSARQGDEKLFF.